Many counts were recorded for the clone carrying this T cell receptor (beta chain). As yet, its antigen is unknown. TCRdb ran MiXCR on the 5' RACE reads and lists one entry per CDR3 protein. Of a few hundred thousand distinct CDR3 sequences listed, approximately 8% are singletons. All donors were healthy Caucasians. This sample was taken from a study of identical twins. Study conclusions and caveats: Sharing of beta out-of-frame sequences by twins showed a weaker excess. A lower insertion count was a feature of abundant cord blood beta clonotypes, with no such feature in memory repertoires.

The CDR3 contains 13 residues. Trimming took off 10 bases at V and 2 bases at J, with 13 bases between the two ends. Germline lookup yields CDR1 ENHRY and CDR2 SYGVKD. These records were also assigned to another study, of yellow fever vaccine responses in identical twins. That work states: A vaccine T cell response that seemed partly convergent and partly personalized was reported in twins.

The receptor's source is a woman aged 18-29 years in good health. The chain employs TRBV10-3 and TRBJ2-3; D might be TRBD2 (6 bases). Source material: memory (CD45RO+) T cells sorted from blood. CDR3 protein: CASLAHYTDTQYF. CDR3 sequence (DNA): TGTGCCAGTCTAGCGCACTACACAGATACGCAGTATTTT.